This T cell receptor (beta chain) was found in a study of control samples from healthy donors and cancer patients (dated by TCRdb to 2018 to 2021). Libraries were prepared through the immunoSEQ multiplex PCR assay. In TCRdb, the immuneACCESS table is reduced to in-frame sequences with V and J assigned. These tables do not hold every clone; where another copy was compared, an unresolved V gene accounts for under half, and the others remain unexplained. The sample has some 140,000 clones on record, less than 90% of them singletons. The ten largest clonotypes hold around 9% of the sample. Notes on this clone: Its antigen has not been determined. No qualities accompany the bases; no much larger clone lies one base away.

From cysteine to phenylalanine, the CDR3 is 15 amino acids long. Just CDR3 DNA is preserved here, 45 bases in frame from base 1. A distance of 15 bases separates the germline ends of V and J, which lose 1 base and 8 bases respectively. Reading the germline V gene gives CDR1 KGHSH and CDR2 LQKENI. The receptor was isolated from a woman in her twenties or thirties in good health. The sample comprised blood. In this chain, TRBV18 is recombined with TRBJ2-1; the D segment could be TRBD2, given 5 matching bases. The DNA sequence reads TGTGCCAGCTCACCACAAACCGCAATGAGGGATGAGCAGTTCTTC. Translated, this is CASSPQTAMRDEQFF.